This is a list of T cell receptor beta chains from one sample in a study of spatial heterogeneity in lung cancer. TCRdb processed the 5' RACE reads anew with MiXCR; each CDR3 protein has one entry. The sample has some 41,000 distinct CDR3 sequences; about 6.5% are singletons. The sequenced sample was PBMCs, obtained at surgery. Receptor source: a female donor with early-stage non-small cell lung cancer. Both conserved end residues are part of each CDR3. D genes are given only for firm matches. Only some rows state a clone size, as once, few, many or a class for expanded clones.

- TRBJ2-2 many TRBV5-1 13 TGCGCCAGCAGCTTGTGGGGCAGCGGGGAGCTGTTTTTT CASSLWGSGELFF
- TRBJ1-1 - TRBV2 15 TGTGCCAGCAGTAAGGACATGGGTTTGGACACTGAAGCTTTCTTT CASSKDMGLDTEAFF
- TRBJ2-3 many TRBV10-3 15 TGTGCCATCAGGGGGACAATCCAAAGCACAGATACGCAGTATTTT CAIRGTIQSTDTQYF
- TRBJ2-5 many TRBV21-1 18 TGTGCCAGCAGCAAATCCCCCTTGCGAGGCCGGGGAGGGGAGACCCAGTACTTC CASSKSPLRGRGGETQYF
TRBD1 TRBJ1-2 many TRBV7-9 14 TGTGCCAGCAGCCTCGAGGGACAGAACTATGGCTACACCTTC CASSLEGQNYGYTF
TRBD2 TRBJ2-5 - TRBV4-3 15 TGCGCCAGCAGCCAAGTGTGGCTAGCGGGAGAGACCCAGTACTTC CASSQVWLAGETQYF
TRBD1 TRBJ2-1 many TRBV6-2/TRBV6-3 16 TGTGCCAGCAGCCCAACCACTTGGACAGGGTTGAATGAGCAGTTCTTC CASSPTTWTGLNEQFF
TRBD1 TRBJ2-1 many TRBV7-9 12 TGTGCCAGCAGCTTAGCAACAGGGGGCGAGTTCTTC CASSLATGGEFF
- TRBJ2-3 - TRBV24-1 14 TGTGCCACCAGTGATCCTGAAGCACTAGATACGCAGTATTTT CATSDPEALDTQYF
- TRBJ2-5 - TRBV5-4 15 TGTGCCAGCAGCTCTATTTCGGGGGTGGGCGAGACCCAGTACTTC CASSSISGVGETQYF
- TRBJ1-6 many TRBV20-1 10 TGCAGTGCTACGAGTACCCTCCCTTGCTTT CSATSTLPCF
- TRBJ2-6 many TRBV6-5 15 TGTGCCAGCAGACCGGGCCTCTCTGGGGCCAACGTCCTGACTTTC CASRPGLSGANVLTF
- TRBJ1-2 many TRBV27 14 TGTGCCAGCAGTTTATTAGACTCCATGCATGGCTACACCTTC CASSLLDSMHGYTF
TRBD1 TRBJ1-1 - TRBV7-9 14 TGTGCCAGCAGCCCCCGACAGGGAAGGACTGAAGCTTTCTTT CASSPRQGRTEAFF
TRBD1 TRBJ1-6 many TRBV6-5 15 TGTGCCAGCAGTTACACGACAGGGGAGGATTCACCCCTCCACTTT CASSYTTGEDSPLHF
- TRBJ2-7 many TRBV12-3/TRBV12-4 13 TGTGCCAGCAGTTTTCCCCCAGCCTACGAGCAGTACTTC CASSFPPAYEQYF
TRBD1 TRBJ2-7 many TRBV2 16 TGTGCCAGCAGGGAACTTCAGGACAGGACCGCCTACGAGCAGTACTTC CASRELQDRTAYEQYF
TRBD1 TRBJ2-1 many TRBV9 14 TGTGCCAGCAGCCCCGGGACAGGGTGGAATGAGCAGTTCTTC CASSPGTGWNEQFF
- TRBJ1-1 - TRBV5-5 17 TGTGCCAGCAGCTTGGGGGGGCAGGATTCATCTAGCACTGAAGCTTTCTTT CASSLGGQDSSSTEAFF
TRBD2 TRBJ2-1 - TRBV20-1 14 TGCAGTGCCCTGGGGGGCGGGAGGATCAATGAGCAGTTCTTC CSALGGGRINEQFF
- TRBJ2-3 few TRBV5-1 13 TGCGCCAGCACCCTACAGGGCACAGATCCGCAGTATTTT CASTLQGTDPQYF
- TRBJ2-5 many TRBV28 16 TGTGCCAGCAGTTCGCTGGGGGGTAATCCTAAAGAGACCCAGTACTTC CASSSLGGNPKETQYF
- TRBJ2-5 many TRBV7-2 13 TGTGCCAGCAGCTTAGAGGGGCAAGAGACCCAGTACTTC CASSLEGQETQYF
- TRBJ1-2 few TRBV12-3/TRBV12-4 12 TGTGCCAGCAGTTTTCTGGGCGCTGGCTACACCTTC CASSFLGAGYTF
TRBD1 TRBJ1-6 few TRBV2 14 TGTGCCAGCAGACCCGGGACAGCGAATTCACCCCTCCACTTT CASRPGTANSPLHF
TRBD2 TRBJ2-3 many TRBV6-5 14 TGTGCCAGCAGCAGATTAGCGGGGGGCGATACGCAGTATTTT CASSRLAGGDTQYF
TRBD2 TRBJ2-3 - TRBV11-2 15 TGTGCCAGCAGCATAGGAGGACTAGATACAGATACGCAGTATTTT CASSIGGLDTDTQYF
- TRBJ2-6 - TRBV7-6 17 TGTGCCAGCAGCCGCGACAGGGCGGGGACTGGGGCCAACGTCCTGACTTTC CASSRDRAGTGANVLTF
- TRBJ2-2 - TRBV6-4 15 TGTGCCAGCAGTTACCAAACCGGGGACATCGGGGAGCTGTTTTTT CASSYQTGDIGELFF
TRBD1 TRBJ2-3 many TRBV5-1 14 TGCGCCAGCAGCTCCGACAGGGCGACAGATACGCAGTATTTT CASSSDRATDTQYF
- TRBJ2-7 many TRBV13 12 TGTGCCAGCAGCACCCCCATGGCCGAGCAGTACTTC CASSTPMAEQYF
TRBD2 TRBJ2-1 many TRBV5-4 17 TGTGCCAGCAGCCCACTAGCGGGGGGGCCGAGGGTCAATGAGCAGTTCTTC CASSPLAGGPRVNEQFF
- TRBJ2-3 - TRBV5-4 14 TGTGCCAGCAGCCCCGGACAGCGCACAGATACGCAGTATTTT CASSPGQRTDTQYF
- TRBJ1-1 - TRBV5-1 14 TGCGCCAGCAGCTTGATGGGGCAGGACACTGAAGCTTTCTTT CASSLMGQDTEAFF
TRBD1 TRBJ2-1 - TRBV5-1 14 TGCGCCAGCAGCCCCGGGACAGCCTACAATGAGCAGTTCTTC CASSPGTAYNEQFF
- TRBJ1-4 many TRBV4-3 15 TGCGCCAGCAGCGAGCAGGACCTCTTTAATGAAAAACTGTTTTTT CASSEQDLFNEKLFF
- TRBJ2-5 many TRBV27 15 TGTGCCAGCAGTCCCCTCCCTGGGCCTCAAGAGACCCAGTACTTC CASSPLPGPQETQYF
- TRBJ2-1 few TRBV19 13 TGTGCCAGTAGCCGCCTGGGGACGAATGAGCAGTTCTTC CASSRLGTNEQFF
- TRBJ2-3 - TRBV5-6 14 TGTGCCAGCAGCACCGGGACCGTCTACGTTACGCAGTATTTT CASSTGTVYVTQYF
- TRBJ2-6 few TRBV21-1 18 TGTGCCAGCCGGCGGGAGCGGGACACGTCTTTCCTGGCCAACGTCCTGACTTTC CASRRERDTSFLANVLTF
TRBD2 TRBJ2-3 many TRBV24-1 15 TGTGCCACCAGTCGAGCTAGCGGAACCACAGATACGCAGTATTTT CATSRASGTTDTQYF
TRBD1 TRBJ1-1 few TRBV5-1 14 TGCGCCAGCAGCTTGAAAGGACAGGACACTGAAGCTTTCTTT CASSLKGQDTEAFF
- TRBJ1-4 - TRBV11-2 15 TGTGCCAGCAGCTTGGGACCCCAGGAGGCGGGAAAACTGTTTTTT CASSLGPQEAGKLFF
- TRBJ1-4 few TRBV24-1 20 TGTGCCACCAGTGATTTATTCTTGCAGGTCGTTATTGCAACTAATGAAAAACTGTTTTTT CATSDLFLQVVIATNEKLFF
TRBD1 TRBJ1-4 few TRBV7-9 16 TGTGCCAGCAGCCCAAGCCCGGACAGGGGGCAAGAAAAACTGTTTTTT CASSPSPDRGQEKLFF
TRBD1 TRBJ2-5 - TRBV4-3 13 TGCGCCAGCAGCCCGGACAGGGGAGAGACCCAGTACTTC CASSPDRGETQYF
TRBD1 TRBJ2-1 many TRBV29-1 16 TGCAGCGTTCTCCCAGCGACAGGGAGCTCCTACAATGAGCAGTTCTTC CSVLPATGSSYNEQFF
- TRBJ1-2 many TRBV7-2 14 TGTGCCAGCAGAAATCATACAGGGTACTATGGCTACACCTTC CASRNHTGYYGYTF
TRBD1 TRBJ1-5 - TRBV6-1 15 TGTGCCATTCGGGACAGGGAGTGGGGCCATCAGCCCCAGCATTTT CAIRDREWGHQPQHF
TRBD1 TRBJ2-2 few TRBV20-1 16 TGCAGTGCTGGAGGGACCGGGACAGGGGAAACCGGGGAGCTGTTTTTT CSAGGTGTGETGELFF
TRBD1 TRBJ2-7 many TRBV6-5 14 TGTGCCAGCAGTACCTCAGGGGGCTCCTACGAGCAGTACTTC CASSTSGGSYEQYF
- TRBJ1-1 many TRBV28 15 TGTGCCAGCAGTTTCGCGGGGGACGGTTACACTGAAGCTTTCTTT CASSFAGDGYTEAFF
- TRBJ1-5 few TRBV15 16 TGTGCCACCAGAGCGGCAGGGATGGGGGAAAATCAGCCCCAGCATTTT CATRAAGMGENQPQHF
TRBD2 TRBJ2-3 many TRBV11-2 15 TGTGCCAGCAGCTGGCTAGCGGGGGTCACAGATACGCAGTATTTT CASSWLAGVTDTQYF